Listed below are T cell receptor beta chains from one sample, sequenced in a study of blood T cells in healthy people across ages. TCRdb processed the 5' RACE reads anew with MiXCR; each CDR3 protein has one entry. The sample contains around 690,000 distinct CDR3 sequences, 58% of which appear only once. Sequenced: blood. Receptors originate from a man in his sixties in good health. The CDR3 runs from the conserved cysteine through the conserved F or W. The order of the fields is clone size, D gene, J gene, V gene, CDR3 protein, CDR3 DNA. A D gene is named only where the DNA matches it firmly. Clone size appears in some rows only: once, few, many, or a class for an expanded clone.

clone_size: .; d_call: .; j_call: TRBJ2-2; v_call: TRBV11-2; cdr3_aa: CASSLVGPTGELFF; cdr3_nt: TGTGCCAGCAGCTTAGTAGGGCCCACCGGGGAGCTGTTTTTT
clone_size: .; d_call: TRBD2; j_call: TRBJ2-7; v_call: TRBV12-3/TRBV12-4; cdr3_aa: CASTHWGGSGDEQYF; cdr3_nt: TGTGCCAGCACCCATTGGGGGGGATCTGGCGACGAGCAGTACTTC
clone_size: few; d_call: TRBD2; j_call: TRBJ2-5; v_call: TRBV15; cdr3_aa: CATSRGERGQETQYF; cdr3_nt: TGTGCCACCAGCAGAGGAGAGCGGGGGCAAGAGACCCAGTACTTC
clone_size: .; d_call: .; j_call: TRBJ2-3; v_call: TRBV7-2; cdr3_aa: CASSPTFTDTQYF; cdr3_nt: TGTGCCAGCAGCCCAACCTTCACAGATACGCAGTATTTT
clone_size: .; d_call: .; j_call: TRBJ1-2; v_call: TRBV11-2; cdr3_aa: CASSFTQRIGYGYTF; cdr3_nt: TGTGCCAGCAGCTTCACACAGCGGATCGGCTATGGCTACACCTTC
clone_size: .; d_call: .; j_call: TRBJ2-5; v_call: TRBV20-1; cdr3_aa: CSADLGPQETQYF; cdr3_nt: TGCAGTGCCGACCTAGGACCGCAAGAGACCCAGTACTTC
clone_size: .; d_call: TRBD2; j_call: TRBJ2-5; v_call: TRBV7-2; cdr3_aa: CASSFSGGPETQYF; cdr3_nt: TGTGCCAGCAGCTTCAGCGGGGGGCCGGAGACCCAGTACTTC
clone_size: many; d_call: .; j_call: TRBJ2-3; v_call: TRBV12-3/TRBV12-4; cdr3_aa: CASSLRKGADTQYF; cdr3_nt: TGTGCCAGCAGTTTAAGGAAGGGGGCAGATACGCAGTATTTT
clone_size: .; d_call: .; j_call: TRBJ2-5; v_call: TRBV20-1; cdr3_aa: CSARHGGDRVAQYF; cdr3_nt: TGCAGTGCTAGGCATGGCGGGGACCGGGTGGCCCAGTACTTC
clone_size: few; d_call: .; j_call: TRBJ2-4; v_call: TRBV12-3/TRBV12-4; cdr3_aa: CASSPGLAAKNIQYF; cdr3_nt: TGTGCCAGCAGCCCAGGACTGGCAGCCAAAAACATTCAGTACTTC
clone_size: .; d_call: TRBD1; j_call: TRBJ2-3; v_call: TRBV5-1; cdr3_aa: CASSSGQGAPTDTQYF; cdr3_nt: TGCGCCAGCAGCTCGGGACAGGGGGCCCCCACAGATACGCAGTATTTT
clone_size: .; d_call: .; j_call: TRBJ1-1; v_call: TRBV29-1; cdr3_aa: CSVHMNTEAFF; cdr3_nt: TGCAGCGTGCATATGAACACTGAAGCTTTCTTT
clone_size: .; d_call: .; j_call: TRBJ1-6; v_call: TRBV6-6; cdr3_aa: CASRPGQNNNSPLHF; cdr3_nt: TGTGCCAGCAGACCCGGACAGAACAATAATTCACCCCTCCACTTT
clone_size: .; d_call: TRBD1; j_call: TRBJ2-1; v_call: TRBV12-3/TRBV12-4; cdr3_aa: CASSFQGARPEQFF; cdr3_nt: TGTGCCAGCAGTTTTCAGGGGGCCCGCCCCGAGCAGTTCTTC
clone_size: .; d_call: TRBD1; j_call: TRBJ1-2; v_call: TRBV12-3/TRBV12-4; cdr3_aa: CASSKRQGLYGYTF; cdr3_nt: TGTGCCAGCAGTAAAAGACAGGGCCTCTATGGCTACACCTTC
clone_size: .; d_call: .; j_call: TRBJ2-2; v_call: TRBV27; cdr3_aa: CASSPPGSAGELFF; cdr3_nt: TGTGCCAGCAGCCCTCCGGGGAGCGCCGGGGAGCTGTTTTTT
clone_size: .; d_call: .; j_call: TRBJ2-6; v_call: TRBV6-1; cdr3_aa: CASGSSWANVLTF; cdr3_nt: TGTGCCAGCGGGAGCAGTTGGGCCAACGTCCTGACTTTC
clone_size: .; d_call: .; j_call: TRBJ2-5; v_call: TRBV20-1; cdr3_aa: CSALTPGAGETQYF; cdr3_nt: TGCAGTGCCCTAACTCCCGGGGCGGGTGAGACCCAGTACTTC
clone_size: .; d_call: TRBD1; j_call: TRBJ2-1; v_call: TRBV29-1; cdr3_aa: CSVEPGNRGNEQFF; cdr3_nt: TGCAGCGTTGAACCGGGGAACAGGGGGAATGAGCAGTTCTTC
clone_size: .; d_call: TRBD2; j_call: TRBJ2-3; v_call: TRBV7-2; cdr3_aa: CASSRRAGGGTDTQYF; cdr3_nt: TGTGCCAGCAGCCGGCGAGCGGGGGGTGGGACAGATACGCAGTATTTT
clone_size: .; d_call: .; j_call: TRBJ2-1; v_call: TRBV7-6; cdr3_aa: CASSLGGWGYNEQFF; cdr3_nt: TGTGCCAGCAGCTTAGGTGGGTGGGGGTACAATGAGCAGTTCTTC
clone_size: few; d_call: .; j_call: TRBJ2-7; v_call: TRBV7-2; cdr3_aa: CASTQPGGAHEQYF; cdr3_nt: TGTGCCAGCACCCAACCCGGTGGGGCTCACGAGCAGTACTTC
clone_size: few; d_call: .; j_call: TRBJ2-7; v_call: TRBV12-3/TRBV12-4; cdr3_aa: CASSLVEGVGNEQYF; cdr3_nt: TGTGCCAGCAGTTTAGTCGAGGGTGTAGGGAACGAGCAGTACTTC
clone_size: .; d_call: .; j_call: TRBJ2-6; v_call: TRBV6-6; cdr3_aa: CASSLPGGGANVLTF; cdr3_nt: TGTGCCAGCAGCTTACCCGGAGGGGGGGCCAACGTCCTGACTTTC
clone_size: .; d_call: TRBD1; j_call: TRBJ1-6; v_call: TRBV3-1; cdr3_aa: CASSRDRGRNSPLHF; cdr3_nt: TGTGCCAGCAGCCGAGACAGGGGACGGAATTCACCCCTCCACTTT
clone_size: once; d_call: .; j_call: TRBJ2-3; v_call: TRBV29-1; cdr3_aa: CSVERGVGTDTQYF; cdr3_nt: TGCAGCGTTGAAAGGGGAGTCGGCACAGATACGCAGTATTTT
clone_size: .; d_call: .; j_call: TRBJ2-5; v_call: TRBV7-9; cdr3_aa: CASSLVSGTSARETQYF; cdr3_nt: TGTGCCAGCAGCTTAGTGTCCGGGACATCCGCTCGGGAGACCCAGTACTTC
clone_size: .; d_call: TRBD1; j_call: TRBJ1-2; v_call: TRBV12-3/TRBV12-4; cdr3_aa: CASSPPGQGAVYGYTF; cdr3_nt: TGTGCCAGCAGTCCACCGGGACAGGGGGCCGTCTATGGCTACACCTTC
clone_size: .; d_call: .; j_call: TRBJ2-1; v_call: TRBV6-6; cdr3_aa: CASGGASYNEQFF; cdr3_nt: TGTGCCAGCGGGGGGGCCTCCTACAATGAGCAGTTCTTC
clone_size: .; d_call: .; j_call: TRBJ2-5; v_call: TRBV5-1; cdr3_aa: CASRTGNYQETQYF; cdr3_nt: TGCGCCAGCCGCACGGGGAACTACCAAGAGACCCAGTACTTC
clone_size: .; d_call: .; j_call: TRBJ2-3; v_call: TRBV7-2; cdr3_aa: CASSSFWVTDTQYF; cdr3_nt: TGTGCCAGCAGCTCGTTCTGGGTAACAGATACGCAGTATTTT
clone_size: .; d_call: TRBD2; j_call: TRBJ2-1; v_call: TRBV7-2; cdr3_aa: CASSLESSGVSEQFF; cdr3_nt: TGTGCCAGCAGCTTAGAGAGTAGCGGGGTCAGTGAGCAGTTCTTC
clone_size: .; d_call: TRBD2; j_call: TRBJ2-3; v_call: TRBV7-9; cdr3_aa: CASSLDRTSGGDTDTQYF; cdr3_nt: TGTGCCAGCAGCCTCGATAGGACTAGCGGGGGGGACACAGATACGCAGTATTTT
clone_size: .; d_call: .; j_call: TRBJ2-1; v_call: TRBV6-5; cdr3_aa: CASSYGTDPSYNEQFF; cdr3_nt: TGTGCCAGCAGTTACGGTACGGACCCCTCCTACAATGAGCAGTTCTTC
clone_size: .; d_call: TRBD1; j_call: TRBJ2-5; v_call: TRBV5-1; cdr3_aa: CASSLVGDREETQYF; cdr3_nt: TGCGCCAGCAGCTTGGTTGGGGACAGAGAAGAGACCCAGTACTTC
clone_size: once; d_call: TRBD1; j_call: TRBJ2-7; v_call: TRBV12-3/TRBV12-4; cdr3_aa: CASRGDRESSYEQYF; cdr3_nt: TGTGCCAGCAGAGGGGACAGGGAGAGCTCCTACGAGCAGTACTTC
clone_size: .; d_call: .; j_call: TRBJ1-4; v_call: TRBV4-1; cdr3_aa: CASSQDVGTQGKLFF; cdr3_nt: TGCGCCAGCAGCCAAGATGTAGGGACCCAGGGAAAACTGTTTTTT
clone_size: few; d_call: .; j_call: TRBJ2-3; v_call: TRBV29-1; cdr3_aa: CSVEVVGTDTQYF; cdr3_nt: TGCAGCGTTGAGGTGGTCGGGACAGATACGCAGTATTTT
clone_size: .; d_call: .; j_call: TRBJ1-1; v_call: TRBV5-1; cdr3_aa: CASSLAWGQGNTEAFF; cdr3_nt: TGCGCCAGCAGCTTGGCATGGGGACAAGGGAACACTGAAGCTTTCTTT
clone_size: few; d_call: TRBD1; j_call: TRBJ2-1; v_call: TRBV11-2; cdr3_aa: CASSSLGQGSYNEQFF; cdr3_nt: TGTGCCAGCAGCTCCTTGGGACAGGGCTCCTACAATGAGCAGTTCTTC
clone_size: .; d_call: .; j_call: TRBJ1-4; v_call: TRBV6-6; cdr3_aa: CASSYVASATNEKLFF; cdr3_nt: TGTGCCAGCAGTTACGTGGCCTCTGCAACTAATGAAAAACTGTTTTTT
clone_size: few; d_call: .; j_call: TRBJ2-5; v_call: TRBV20-1; cdr3_aa: CSESHVSETQYF; cdr3_nt: TGCAGTGAGAGTCACGTCTCTGAGACCCAGTACTTC
clone_size: .; d_call: .; j_call: TRBJ2-3; v_call: TRBV27; cdr3_aa: CATRSTWGTDTQYF; cdr3_nt: TGTGCCACAAGATCCACTTGGGGCACAGATACGCAGTATTTT